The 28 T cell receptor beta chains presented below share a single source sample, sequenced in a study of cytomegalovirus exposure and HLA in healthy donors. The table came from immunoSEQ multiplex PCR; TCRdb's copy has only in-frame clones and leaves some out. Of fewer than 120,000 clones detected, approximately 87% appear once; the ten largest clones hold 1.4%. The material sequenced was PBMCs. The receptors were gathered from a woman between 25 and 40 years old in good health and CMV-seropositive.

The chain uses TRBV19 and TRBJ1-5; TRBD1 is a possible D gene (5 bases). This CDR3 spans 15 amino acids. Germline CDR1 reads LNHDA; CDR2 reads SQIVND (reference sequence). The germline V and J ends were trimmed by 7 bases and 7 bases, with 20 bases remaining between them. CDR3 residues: CASTPTERGIQPQHF. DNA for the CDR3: TGTGCCAGTACCCCAACCGAGCGGGGGATCCAGCCCCAGCATTTT.

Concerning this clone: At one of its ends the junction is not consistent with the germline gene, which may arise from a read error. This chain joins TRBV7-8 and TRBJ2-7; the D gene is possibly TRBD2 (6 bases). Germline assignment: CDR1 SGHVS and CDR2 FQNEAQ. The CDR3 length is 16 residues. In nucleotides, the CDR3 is TGTGCCAGCAGCGTAAGAGCAGCGGGTTACGATTCTGAGCGGGACTTC. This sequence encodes CASSVRAAGYDSERDF.

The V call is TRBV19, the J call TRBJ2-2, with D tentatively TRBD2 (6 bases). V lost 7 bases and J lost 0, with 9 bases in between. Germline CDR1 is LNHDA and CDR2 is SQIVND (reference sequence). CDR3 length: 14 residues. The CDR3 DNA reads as TGTGCCAGTATTGCGGGGTCGAACACCGGGGAGCTGTTTTTT. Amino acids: CASIAGSNTGELFF.

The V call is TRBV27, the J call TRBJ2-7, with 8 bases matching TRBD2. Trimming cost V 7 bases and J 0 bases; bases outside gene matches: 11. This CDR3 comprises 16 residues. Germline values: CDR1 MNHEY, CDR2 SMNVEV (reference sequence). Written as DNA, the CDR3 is TGTGCCAGCACCCCCCTCGGGGGGGGTCCCTCCTACGAGCAGTACTTC. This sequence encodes CASTPLGGGPSYEQYF.

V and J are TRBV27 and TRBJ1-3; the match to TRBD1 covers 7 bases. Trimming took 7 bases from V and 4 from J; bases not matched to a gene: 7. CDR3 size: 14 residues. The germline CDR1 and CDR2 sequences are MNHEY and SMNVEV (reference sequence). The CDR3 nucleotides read TGTGCCAGCAAGGAGGGACAGACCGGAAACACCATATATTTT. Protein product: CASKEGQTGNTIYF.

The CDR3 DNA reads as TGCGCCAGCAGCCAAGTTGGGAGGTCGGGGGAAAATTCACCCCTCCACTTT. Protein sequence: CASSQVGRSGENSPLHF. The chain combines TRBV4-1 with TRBJ1-6; maybe TRBD1 (5 bases). Between the trimmed V and J ends, which lost 1 base and 7 bases, there was a span of 17 bases. The CDR3 loop spans 17 amino acids. Germline-derived CDR1 and CDR2 are MGHRA and YSYEKL.

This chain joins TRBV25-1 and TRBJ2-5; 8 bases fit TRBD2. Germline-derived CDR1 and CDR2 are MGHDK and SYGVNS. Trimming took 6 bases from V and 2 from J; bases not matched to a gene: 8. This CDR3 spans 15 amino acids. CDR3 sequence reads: CASSSGTRIQETQYF. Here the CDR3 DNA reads TGTGCCAGCAGCTCCGGGACTAGAATACAAGAGACCCAGTACTTC.

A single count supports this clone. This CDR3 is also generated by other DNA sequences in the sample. Written as DNA, the CDR3 is TGTGCCAGCAGTAGCGGGCCTAGCACAGATACGCAGTATTTT. Translating it yields CASSSGPSTDTQYF. The chain recombines TRBV5-4 with TRBJ2-3, with 7 bases lining up with TRBD2. The V gene end was trimmed by 5 bases and the J gene end by 0 bases; junction bases not matched to a gene: 3. Germline CDR1 SGHNT, CDR2 YYREEE (reference sequence). The CDR3 is made up of 14 amino acids.

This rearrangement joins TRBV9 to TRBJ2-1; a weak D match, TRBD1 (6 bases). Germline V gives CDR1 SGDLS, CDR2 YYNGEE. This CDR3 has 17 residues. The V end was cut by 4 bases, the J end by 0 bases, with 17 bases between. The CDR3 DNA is TGTGCCAGCAGCCCCTCCACAGGGCTCAGCTCCTACAATGAGCAGTTCTTC. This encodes CASSPSTGLSSYNEQFF. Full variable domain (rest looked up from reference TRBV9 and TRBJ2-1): DSGVTQTPKHLITATGQRVTLRCSPRSGDLSVYWYQQSLDQGLQFLIQYYNGEERAKGNILERFSAQQFPDLHSELNLSSLELGDSALYFCASSPSTGLSSYNEQFFGPGTRLTVL.

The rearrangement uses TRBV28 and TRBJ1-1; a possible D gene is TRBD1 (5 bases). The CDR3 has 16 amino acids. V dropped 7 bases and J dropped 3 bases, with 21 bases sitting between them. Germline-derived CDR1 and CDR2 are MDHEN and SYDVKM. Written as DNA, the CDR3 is TGTGCCAGCACCAACGGGGGGGGTCAGGTAGACACTGAAGCTTTCTTT. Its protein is CASTNGGGQVDTEAFF.

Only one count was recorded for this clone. CDR3 sequence (DNA): TGCGCCAGCAGCCTTAGCGGGGAGGAGATCTACGAGCAGTACTTC. Translating it yields CASSLSGEEIYEQYF. The J gene is TRBJ2-7, the V gene TRBV5-1; 8 bases match TRBD2. The CDR3 length is 15 residues. CDR1 and CDR2 from the germline V gene are SGHRS and YFSETQ. V shed 4 bases and J 3 bases; nucleotides not matched to a gene: 9.

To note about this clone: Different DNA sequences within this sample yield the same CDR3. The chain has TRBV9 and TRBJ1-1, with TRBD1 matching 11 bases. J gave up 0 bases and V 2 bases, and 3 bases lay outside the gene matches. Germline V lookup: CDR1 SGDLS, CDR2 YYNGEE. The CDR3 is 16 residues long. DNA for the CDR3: TGTGCCAGCAGCGTGGGGACAGGGGGTTTGAACACTGAAGCTTTCTTT. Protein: CASSVGTGGLNTEAFF.

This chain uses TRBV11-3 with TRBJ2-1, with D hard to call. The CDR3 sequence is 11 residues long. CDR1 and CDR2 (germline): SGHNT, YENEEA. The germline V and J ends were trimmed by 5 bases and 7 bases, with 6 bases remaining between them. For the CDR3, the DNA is TGTGCCAGCAGCAATCGGAATGAGCAGTTCTTC. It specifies CASSNRNEQFF.

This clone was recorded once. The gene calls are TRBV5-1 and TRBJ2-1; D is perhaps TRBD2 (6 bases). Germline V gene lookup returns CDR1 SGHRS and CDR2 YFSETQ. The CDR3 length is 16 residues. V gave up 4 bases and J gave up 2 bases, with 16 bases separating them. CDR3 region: CASSAILAGPYNEQFF. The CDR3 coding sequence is TGCGCCAGCAGCGCCATACTAGCTGGCCCCTACAATGAGCAGTTCTTC. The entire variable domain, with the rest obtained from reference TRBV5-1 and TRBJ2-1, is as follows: KAGVTQTPRYLIKTRGQQVTLSCSPISGHRSVSWYQQTPGQGLQFLFEYFSETQRNKGNFPGRFSGRQFSNSRSEMNVSTLELGDSALYLCASSAILAGPYNEQFFGPGTRLTVL.

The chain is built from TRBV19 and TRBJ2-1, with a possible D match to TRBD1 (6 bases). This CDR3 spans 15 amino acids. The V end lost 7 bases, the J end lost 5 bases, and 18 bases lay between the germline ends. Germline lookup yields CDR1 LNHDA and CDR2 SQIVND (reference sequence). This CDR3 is CASTQPGTYNNEQFF. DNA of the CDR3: TGTGCCAGTACTCAACCAGGGACATACAACAATGAGCAGTTCTTC.

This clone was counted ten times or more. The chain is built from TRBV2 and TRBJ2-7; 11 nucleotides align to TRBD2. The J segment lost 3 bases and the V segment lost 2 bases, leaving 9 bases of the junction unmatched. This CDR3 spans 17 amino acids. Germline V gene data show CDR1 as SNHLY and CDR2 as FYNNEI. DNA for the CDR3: TGTGCCAGCAGTGAATTTAGCGGGAGGGGAACCCTCTACGAGCAGTACTTC. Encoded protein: CASSEFSGRGTLYEQYF.

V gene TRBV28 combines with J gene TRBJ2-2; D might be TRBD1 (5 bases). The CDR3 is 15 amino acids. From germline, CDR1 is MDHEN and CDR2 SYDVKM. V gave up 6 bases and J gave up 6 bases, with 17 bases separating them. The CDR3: CASSHLSRVSGELFF. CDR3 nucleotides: TGTGCCAGCAGCCACTTGTCCAGGGTGTCCGGGGAGCTGTTTTTT.

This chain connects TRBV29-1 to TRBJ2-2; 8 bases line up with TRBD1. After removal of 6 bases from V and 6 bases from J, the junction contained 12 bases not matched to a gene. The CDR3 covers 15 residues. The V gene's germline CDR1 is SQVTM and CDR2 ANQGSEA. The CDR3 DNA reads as TGCAGCGTCGCGGACAGGGACTTAAGGGCCGGGGAGCTGTTTTTT. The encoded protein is CSVADRDLRAGELFF.

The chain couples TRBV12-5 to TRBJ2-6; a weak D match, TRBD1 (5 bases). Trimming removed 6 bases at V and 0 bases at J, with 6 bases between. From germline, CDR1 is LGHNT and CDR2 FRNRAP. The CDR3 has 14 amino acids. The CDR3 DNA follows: TGTGCTAGTGGCCAGGGCTCTGGGGCCAACGTCCTGACTTTC. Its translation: CASGQGSGANVLTF. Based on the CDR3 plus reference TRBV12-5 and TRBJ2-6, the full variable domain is DARVTQTPRHKVTEMGQEVTMRCQPILGHNTVFWYRQTMMQGLELLAYFRNRAPLDDSGMPKDRFSAEMPDATLATLKIQPSEPRDSAVYFCASGQGSGANVLTFGAGSRLTVL.

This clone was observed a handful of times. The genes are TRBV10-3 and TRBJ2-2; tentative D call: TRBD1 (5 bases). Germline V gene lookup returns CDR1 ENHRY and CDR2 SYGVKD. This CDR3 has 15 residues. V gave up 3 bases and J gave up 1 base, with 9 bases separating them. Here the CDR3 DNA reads TGTGCCATCAGTGACGCAGGGTTGAACACCGGGGAGCTGTTTTTT. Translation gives CAISDAGLNTGELFF.

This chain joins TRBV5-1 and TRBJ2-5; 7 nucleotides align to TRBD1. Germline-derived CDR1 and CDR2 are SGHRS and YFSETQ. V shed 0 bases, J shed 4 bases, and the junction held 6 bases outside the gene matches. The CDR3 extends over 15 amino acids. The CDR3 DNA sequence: TGCGCCAGCAGCTTGGTAGGGGGCTTCGGAGAGACCCAGTACTTC. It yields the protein CASSLVGGFGETQYF.

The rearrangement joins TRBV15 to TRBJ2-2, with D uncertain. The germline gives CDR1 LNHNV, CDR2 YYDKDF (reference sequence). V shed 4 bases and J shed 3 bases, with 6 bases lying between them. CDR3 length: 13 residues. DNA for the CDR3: TGTGCCACCAGCAAGAGGTACACCGGGGAGCTGTTTTTT. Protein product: CATSKRYTGELFF.

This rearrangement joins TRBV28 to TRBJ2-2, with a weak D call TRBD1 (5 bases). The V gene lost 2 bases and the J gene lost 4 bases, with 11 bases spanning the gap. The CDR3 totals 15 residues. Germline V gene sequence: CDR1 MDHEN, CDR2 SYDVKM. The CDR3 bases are TGTGCCAGCAGTTTAACGCGCCAGGGCACCGGGGAGCTGTTTTTT. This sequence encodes CASSLTRQGTGELFF.

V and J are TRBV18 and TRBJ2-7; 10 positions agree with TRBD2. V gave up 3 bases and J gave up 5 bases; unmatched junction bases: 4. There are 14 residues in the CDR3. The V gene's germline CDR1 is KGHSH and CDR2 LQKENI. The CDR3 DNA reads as TGTGCCAGCTCACCTCGTCTAGCGGGAGACGAGCAGTACTTC. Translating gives CASSPRLAGDEQYF.

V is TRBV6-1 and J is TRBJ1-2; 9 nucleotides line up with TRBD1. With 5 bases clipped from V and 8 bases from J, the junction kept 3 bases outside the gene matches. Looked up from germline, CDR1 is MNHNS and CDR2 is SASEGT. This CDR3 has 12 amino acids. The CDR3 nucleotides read TGTGCCAGCAGTTCGACAGGGGGAGGCTACACCTTC. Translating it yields CASSSTGGGYTF.

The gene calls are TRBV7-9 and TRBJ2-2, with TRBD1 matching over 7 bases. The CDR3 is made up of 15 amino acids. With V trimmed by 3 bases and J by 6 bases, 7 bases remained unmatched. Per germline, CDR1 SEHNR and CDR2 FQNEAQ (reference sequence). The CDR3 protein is CASSFEGARSGELFF. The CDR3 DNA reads TGTGCCAGCAGCTTCGAGGGGGCTCGGTCCGGGGAGCTGTTTTTT.

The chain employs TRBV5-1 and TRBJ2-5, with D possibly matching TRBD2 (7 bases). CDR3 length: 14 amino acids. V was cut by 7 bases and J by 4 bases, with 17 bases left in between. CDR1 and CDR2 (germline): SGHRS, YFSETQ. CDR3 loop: CASRGSGGVETQYF. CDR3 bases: TGCGCCAGCCGGGGGTCGGGGGGCGTAGAGACCCAGTACTTC. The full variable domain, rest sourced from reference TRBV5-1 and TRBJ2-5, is KAGVTQTPRYLIKTRGQQVTLSCSPISGHRSVSWYQQTPGQGLQFLFEYFSETQRNKGNFPGRFSGRQFSNSRSEMNVSTLELGDSALYLCASRGSGGVETQYFGPGTRLLVL.

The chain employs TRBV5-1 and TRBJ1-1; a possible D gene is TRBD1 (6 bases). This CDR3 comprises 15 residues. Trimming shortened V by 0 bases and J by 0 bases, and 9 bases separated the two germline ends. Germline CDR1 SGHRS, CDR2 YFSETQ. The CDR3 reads CASSLGAGVNTEAFF. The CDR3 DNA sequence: TGCGCCAGCAGCTTGGGAGCAGGGGTGAACACTGAAGCTTTCTTT.